This T cell receptor (beta chain) was observed in a study of blood T cell repertoires in COVID-19. The wider study: Italy, Spain and the United States were the sources of the convalescent and acute COVID-19 samples. PBMCs, B-cell-depleted T cells, or T cells provided the cDNA or gDNA that made up the material.

In the authors' workflow: Estimation of nucleated cell counts relied on the amplification of reference gene primers. Clones were read by immunoSEQ multiplex PCR, and TCRdb kept only the in-frame ones, dropping some. The DNA was the basis for D and trimming; V, J and clone size are from that table. The sample holds 150,000 to 180,000 clones, over 65% seen once. Germline CDR1 reads SGHKS; CDR2 reads YYEKEE (reference sequence). The CDR3 has 15 amino acids. V was clipped by 4 bases and J by 1 base; unmatched bases: 1. The sequencing input was peripheral blood. The sequence came from an elderly man with acute or convalescent COVID-19. The rearrangement links TRBV5-5 to TRBJ2-5; 13 nucleotides line up with TRBD2. As DNA, the CDR3 is TGTGCCAGCAGCGGACTAGCGGGGGCCCAAGAGACCCAGTACTTC. Translated: CASSGLAGAQETQYF.